This entry features one TCR beta chain sequence. This record comes from a study of blood T cell repertoires in COVID-19. Profiled with immunoSEQ multiplex PCR; TCRdb holds only in-frame clones, not every one. Found here are about 300,000 clones, 86% of them singletons; the top ten hold over 3.5%. The germline CDR1 and CDR2 sequences are LNHDA and SQIVND (reference sequence). This CDR3 has 12 amino acids. Trimming pared 8 bases from V and 0 bases from J, leaving 6 bases between. The study drew participants aged roughly 18 to 95 years from 20 to 30 US areas. The V call is TRBV19, the J call TRBJ2-3; the D is unclear. This TCR was sampled from a man aged 30 to 39 who had recovered from COVID-19. The specimen sequenced was PBMCs or T cells enriched from blood (not recorded which). Here the CDR3 reads CASGPSTDTQYF. The CDR3, as DNA: TGTGCCAGTGGCCCAAGCACAGATACGCAGTATTTT.